These T cell receptor beta chains were read from a single sample in a study of T cells in Graves' hyperthyroidism and ophthalmopathy. TCRdb re-called the multiplex PCR reads through MiXCR, storing one row per CDR3 protein. The table records about 290,000 distinct CDR3 sequences, around 15% of them present only once. Material: blood. Every receptor here comes from a woman between 45 and 60 years old with Graves' hyperthyroidism that later progressed to Graves' ophthalmopathy. CDR3s include the opening cysteine and the closing phenylalanine or tryptophan. Fields, in order: D gene, clone size, J gene, V gene, CDR3 DNA, CDR3 protein. A D gene is named only where the DNA matches it firmly. Not all rows give a size; the values are once, few, many and, for expanded clones, a class.

D gene: .; clone size: few; J gene: TRBJ1-1; V gene: TRBV5-1; CDR3 DNA: TGCGCCAGCAGCTTGAGCACCGGGACTATGAACACTGAAGCTTTCTTT; CDR3 protein: CASSLSTGTMNTEAFF
D gene: .; clone size: many; J gene: TRBJ2-1; V gene: TRBV7-9; CDR3 DNA: TGTGCCAGCAGCTTACTAGCGTTGAGCTCCTACAATGAGCAGTTCTTC; CDR3 protein: CASSLLALSSYNEQFF
D gene: .; clone size: few; J gene: TRBJ1-6; V gene: TRBV6-1; CDR3 DNA: TGTGCCAGCAGCCTGACCGCCGGGACCCACTCCTATAATTCACCCCTCCACTTT; CDR3 protein: CASSLTAGTHSYNSPLHF
D gene: .; clone size: many; J gene: TRBJ2-7; V gene: TRBV4-2; CDR3 DNA: TGTGCCAGCAGCCAAGACCTAGTAGGCCCCTACGAGCAGTACTTC; CDR3 protein: CASSQDLVGPYEQYF
D gene: .; clone size: many; J gene: TRBJ2-7; V gene: TRBV7-7; CDR3 DNA: TGTGCTAGCAGCCCCGGGCAGGGTTTTCCCAGGCAGTACTTC; CDR3 protein: CASSPGQGFPRQYF
D gene: .; clone size: .; J gene: TRBJ2-1; V gene: TRBV27; CDR3 DNA: TGTGCCAGCAGGCAAAGGAGCAATGAGCAGTTCTTC; CDR3 protein: CASRQRSNEQFF
D gene: TRBD2; clone size: many; J gene: TRBJ2-1; V gene: TRBV6-2/TRBV6-3; CDR3 DNA: TGTGCCAGCAAAGGCGGGAGGGCCGCGAACAATGAGCAGTTCTTC; CDR3 protein: CASKGGRAANNEQFF
D gene: TRBD2; clone size: once; J gene: TRBJ2-6; V gene: TRBV28; CDR3 DNA: TGTGCCAGCAGTGGACAGGGACTAGCGGGCCGGGACTCTGGGGCCAACGTCCTGACTTTC; CDR3 protein: CASSGQGLAGRDSGANVLTF
D gene: .; clone size: many; J gene: TRBJ1-2; V gene: TRBV20-1; CDR3 DNA: TGCAGTGCTAGACCCACGACGGTGTTCTATGGCTACACCTTC; CDR3 protein: CSARPTTVFYGYTF
D gene: .; clone size: many; J gene: TRBJ2-1; V gene: TRBV10-2; CDR3 DNA: TGCGCCACCGCACCACTCCGTGGGCAGTTCTTC; CDR3 protein: CATAPLRGQFF
D gene: .; clone size: few; J gene: TRBJ2-6; V gene: TRBV20-1; CDR3 DNA: TGCAGTGCTAGAGACTTGGGGACGGGATCCTCTGGGGCCAACGTCCTGACTTTC; CDR3 protein: CSARDLGTGSSGANVLTF
D gene: .; clone size: many; J gene: TRBJ1-2; V gene: TRBV27; CDR3 DNA: TGTGCCAGCAGTTTTTCACAGCAAGCCTATGGCTACACCTTC; CDR3 protein: CASSFSQQAYGYTF
D gene: TRBD1; clone size: many; J gene: TRBJ2-3; V gene: TRBV20-1; CDR3 DNA: TGCAGGCCCGTGACAGGGGGCTCTGGCACAGATACGCAGTATTTT; CDR3 protein: CRPVTGGSGTDTQYF
D gene: .; clone size: many; J gene: TRBJ2-2; V gene: TRBV11-2; CDR3 DNA: TGTGCCAGCAGCTCAACAGGGGAGGGGAACACCGGGGAGCTGTTTTTT; CDR3 protein: CASSSTGEGNTGELFF
D gene: TRBD2; clone size: few; J gene: TRBJ2-2; V gene: TRBV24-1; CDR3 DNA: TGTGCCACCAGTGACAGCGGGAGAAACGGGGAGCTGTTTTTT; CDR3 protein: CATSDSGRNGELFF
D gene: TRBD2; clone size: .; J gene: TRBJ2-1; V gene: TRBV2; CDR3 DNA: TGTGCCAGCAGTGAAACTAGCGGGGTATACAATGAGCAGTTCTTC; CDR3 protein: CASSETSGVYNEQFF
D gene: .; clone size: many; J gene: TRBJ2-5; V gene: TRBV10-3; CDR3 DNA: TGTGCCATCAGTGAGGAACAAGAGACCCAGTACTTC; CDR3 protein: CAISEEQETQYF
D gene: .; clone size: many; J gene: TRBJ1-1; V gene: TRBV20-1; CDR3 DNA: TGCAGTGCCGCGTCGGACACTGAAGCTTTCTTT; CDR3 protein: CSAASDTEAFF
D gene: TRBD1; clone size: .; J gene: TRBJ2-5; V gene: TRBV2; CDR3 DNA: TGTGCCAGCAAAGGGGGCACAGGAGAGACCCAGTACTTC; CDR3 protein: CASKGGTGETQYF
D gene: .; clone size: few; J gene: TRBJ1-6; V gene: TRBV6-1; CDR3 DNA: TGTGCCAGCAGTGAATTTCGGGCATTGGGAGTTTCACCCCTCCACTTT; CDR3 protein: CASSEFRALGVSPLHF
D gene: TRBD2; clone size: .; J gene: TRBJ2-1; V gene: TRBV20-1; CDR3 DNA: TGCAGTGCTAGAGACTCGGGGACTAGCGGGAGGGGGAATGAGCAGTTCTTC; CDR3 protein: CSARDSGTSGRGNEQFF
D gene: TRBD1; clone size: few; J gene: TRBJ2-5; V gene: TRBV10-3; CDR3 DNA: TGTGCCATCGGTTTGGGGACAGGACAAGAGACCCAGTACTTC; CDR3 protein: CAIGLGTGQETQYF
D gene: .; clone size: few; J gene: TRBJ1-1; V gene: TRBV9; CDR3 DNA: TGTGCCAGCAGCGTAGAGGGCACTCAGGGCTCTGAAGCTTTCTTT; CDR3 protein: CASSVEGTQGSEAFF
D gene: .; clone size: .; J gene: TRBJ2-7; V gene: TRBV5-1; CDR3 DNA: TGCGCCAGCAGCTTTAGAGAGCTGTCCTACGAGCAGTACTTC; CDR3 protein: CASSFRELSYEQYF
D gene: TRBD2; clone size: many; J gene: TRBJ2-1; V gene: TRBV5-1; CDR3 DNA: TGCGCCAGCAGCCCGTGGACTAGCGGAACAACCTACAATGAGCAGTTCTTC; CDR3 protein: CASSPWTSGTTYNEQFF
D gene: .; clone size: .; J gene: TRBJ2-7; V gene: TRBV29-1; CDR3 DNA: TGCAGCGTTGATAGGCAGGGGCCCTCCTACGAGCAGTACTTC; CDR3 protein: CSVDRQGPSYEQYF
D gene: TRBD1; clone size: .; J gene: TRBJ1-1; V gene: TRBV28; CDR3 DNA: TGTGCCGCTGGGAAGGTAGGACAGGGGAGGAGAGAGAACACTGAAGCTTTCTTT; CDR3 protein: CAAGKVGQGRRENTEAFF
D gene: .; clone size: many; J gene: TRBJ2-6; V gene: TRBV7-9; CDR3 DNA: TGTGCCAGCAGCTTAGTATTGCGGAGTGGGGCCAACGTCCTGACTTTC; CDR3 protein: CASSLVLRSGANVLTF
D gene: .; clone size: .; J gene: TRBJ2-7; V gene: TRBV25-1; CDR3 DNA: TGTGCCAGCAGTGAACCAGTGGGCGGCAACGAGCAGTACTTC; CDR3 protein: CASSEPVGGNEQYF
D gene: .; clone size: many; J gene: TRBJ2-1; V gene: TRBV6-1; CDR3 DNA: TGTGCCAGCAGCGTCCCCACCTACAATGAGCAGTTCTTC; CDR3 protein: CASSVPTYNEQFF
D gene: .; clone size: .; J gene: TRBJ2-1; V gene: TRBV19; CDR3 DNA: TGTGCCAGTAGTAAGTACGGACCCAATGAGCAGTTCTTC; CDR3 protein: CASSKYGPNEQFF
D gene: TRBD1; clone size: many; J gene: TRBJ2-7; V gene: TRBV18; CDR3 DNA: TGTGCCAGCTCACTGGACAGGCCCGAGCAGTACTTC; CDR3 protein: CASSLDRPEQYF
D gene: .; clone size: .; J gene: TRBJ2-6; V gene: TRBV5-1; CDR3 DNA: TGCGCCAGCAGCTTGCTCCAAGGGACTGGGGCCAACGTCCTGACTTTC; CDR3 protein: CASSLLQGTGANVLTF
D gene: TRBD2; clone size: many; J gene: TRBJ2-2; V gene: TRBV7-9; CDR3 DNA: TGTGCCAGCAGCTTCCGGACTAGCAATGGGATCCCCGGGGAGCTGTTTTTT; CDR3 protein: CASSFRTSNGIPGELFF
D gene: TRBD1; clone size: many; J gene: TRBJ2-5; V gene: TRBV15; CDR3 DNA: TGTGCCACCAGCAGAGACCGGGACAGACAAGAGACCCAGTACTTC; CDR3 protein: CATSRDRDRQETQYF
D gene: .; clone size: many; J gene: TRBJ2-7; V gene: TRBV20-1; CDR3 DNA: TGCAGTGCTGACCGGCAGGAGGAGCAGTACTTC; CDR3 protein: CSADRQEEQYF
D gene: .; clone size: many; J gene: TRBJ1-2; V gene: TRBV10-1; CDR3 DNA: TGCGCCAGCAGTACAGCATCCTATGGCTACACCTTC; CDR3 protein: CASSTASYGYTF
D gene: .; clone size: many; J gene: TRBJ1-1; V gene: TRBV20-1; CDR3 DNA: TGCAGTGCTAGGGGGGGGGCGAACACTGAAGCTTTCTTT; CDR3 protein: CSARGGANTEAFF
D gene: .; clone size: many; J gene: TRBJ1-1; V gene: TRBV20-1; CDR3 DNA: TGCAGTGCTAGAGATACAGGTAACGATGAAGCTTTCTTT; CDR3 protein: CSARDTGNDEAFF
D gene: TRBD2; clone size: many; J gene: TRBJ2-1; V gene: TRBV10-3; CDR3 DNA: TGTGCCATCGCGGGGGGAGGCAATGAGCAGTTCTTC; CDR3 protein: CAIAGGGNEQFF
D gene: TRBD2; clone size: once; J gene: TRBJ2-3; V gene: TRBV12-5; CDR3 DNA: TGTGCTAGTGGTTTGGCCGCGGGAGGTGGCACAGATACGCAGTATTTT; CDR3 protein: CASGLAAGGGTDTQYF
D gene: TRBD1; clone size: .; J gene: TRBJ2-3; V gene: TRBV5-1; CDR3 DNA: TGCGCCAGCAGCATCGACAGGGGTGGCACAGATACGCAGTATTTT; CDR3 protein: CASSIDRGGTDTQYF
D gene: .; clone size: .; J gene: TRBJ1-5; V gene: TRBV6-5; CDR3 DNA: TGTGCCAGCAGTTACGATCCCGTGAAAATCAATCAGCCCCAGCATTTT; CDR3 protein: CASSYDPVKINQPQHF
D gene: TRBD1; clone size: many; J gene: TRBJ2-2; V gene: TRBV27; CDR3 DNA: TGTGCCAGCAGGCACTCCAGGACAGGGAGGAGCGGGGAGCTGTTTTTT; CDR3 protein: CASRHSRTGRSGELFF
D gene: TRBD2; clone size: many; J gene: TRBJ2-1; V gene: TRBV20-1; CDR3 DNA: TGCAGTGCTCGAGGACTAGCGGGAGGGGAGGAGCAGTTCTTC; CDR3 protein: CSARGLAGGEEQFF
D gene: .; clone size: .; J gene: TRBJ2-7; V gene: TRBV12-3/TRBV12-4; CDR3 DNA: TGTGCCAGCAGAAGTGGGGACTCCTCCTACGAGCAGTACTTC; CDR3 protein: CASRSGDSSYEQYF
D gene: .; clone size: few; J gene: TRBJ1-4; V gene: TRBV14; CDR3 DNA: TGTGCCAGCAGCCAACTTGGGAAAGAAAAACTGTTTTTT; CDR3 protein: CASSQLGKEKLFF
D gene: .; clone size: .; J gene: TRBJ1-4; V gene: TRBV29-1; CDR3 DNA: TGCAGCGTTGCTCGGGATGGAAAACTGTTTTTT; CDR3 protein: CSVARDGKLFF
D gene: .; clone size: many; J gene: TRBJ1-5; V gene: TRBV28; CDR3 DNA: TGTGCCAGCAGTGTTTGGTCTCAAACTCAGCCCCAGCATTTT; CDR3 protein: CASSVWSQTQPQHF
D gene: .; clone size: many; J gene: TRBJ1-2; V gene: TRBV3-1; CDR3 DNA: TGTGCCAGCAGCCAAGTATCCGAGGGGAGATACACCTTC; CDR3 protein: CASSQVSEGRYTF
D gene: .; clone size: many; J gene: TRBJ2-4; V gene: TRBV2; CDR3 DNA: TGTGCCAGCAGTGTCGAGGGGTCGGGGGAAAACATTCAGTACTTC; CDR3 protein: CASSVEGSGENIQYF
D gene: .; clone size: many; J gene: TRBJ2-3; V gene: TRBV9; CDR3 DNA: TGTGCCAGCAGCGGGGGACCCGTACCCCCGACAGATACGCAGTATTTT; CDR3 protein: CASSGGPVPPTDTQYF
D gene: TRBD1; clone size: few; J gene: TRBJ1-5; V gene: TRBV11-2; CDR3 DNA: TGTGCCAGCAGCGAGCAGGGGGGCAATCAGCCCCAGCATTTT; CDR3 protein: CASSEQGGNQPQHF
D gene: .; clone size: .; J gene: TRBJ1-2; V gene: TRBV19; CDR3 DNA: TGTGCCAGTAGTTTCCGGGACACCTTTGGCTACACCTTC; CDR3 protein: CASSFRDTFGYTF
D gene: .; clone size: many; J gene: TRBJ2-1; V gene: TRBV12-3/TRBV12-4; CDR3 DNA: TGTGCCAGCAGTCCTAGCTCCCCGGGTGAGCAGTTCTTC; CDR3 protein: CASSPSSPGEQFF